The rows below give T cell receptor beta chains drawn from one sample of a study of OX40 agonist ivuxolimab in advanced cancers. Produced via immunoSEQ multiplex PCR; TCRdb's table is partial and in-frame only. The data contain more than 25,000 clones, more than 75% of them singletons. The sample here was CD4+ or CD8+ T cells sorted from blood, taken in a trial of the OX40 agonist ivuxolimab. These receptors were taken from an adult with an advanced solid tumor such as melanoma, head and neck, liver or kidney cancer. Each CDR3 is given with its conserved first and last residue. The D gene is left open where the match is weak. Clone size appears in some rows only: once, few, many, or a class for an expanded clone.

TRBV28	TRBD1	TRBJ1-1	.	TGTGCCAGCAGTCCAGGGGGCGAGGGCACTGAAGCTTTCTTT	CASSPGGEGTEAFF
TRBV27	TRBD1	TRBJ2-7	.	TGTGCCAGCAGTTTAGCCGGGACAGGGGGGCCCGAGCAGTACTTC	CASSLAGTGGPEQYF
TRBV11-2	.	TRBJ2-2	.	TGTGCCAGCAGCTTAGTTGGCCCTTACACCGGGGAGCTGTTTTTT	CASSLVGPYTGELFF
TRBV15	TRBD1	TRBJ1-5	.	TGTGCCACCAACACCCTCTGGGACAGAGTCAATCAGCCCCAGCATTTT	CATNTLWDRVNQPQHF
TRBV5-4	.	TRBJ2-2	.	TGTGCCATTTACGACGGGACGGGGAACACCGGGGAGCTGTTTTTT	CAIYDGTGNTGELFF
TRBV27	TRBD2	TRBJ2-5	.	TGTGCCAGCAGGAAGACTAGCGGGAGGAGGGAGACCCAGTACTTC	CASRKTSGRRETQYF
TRBV2	.	TRBJ2-1	.	TGTGCCAGCAGCGGGGGGCAGGGAAAGGGCAATGAGCAGTTCTTC	CASSGGQGKGNEQFF
TRBV7-8	.	TRBJ2-7	.	TGTGCCAGCAGCAGAGCAGGGGCCACCTACGAGCAGTACTTC	CASSRAGATYEQYF
TRBV7-2	.	TRBJ1-1	.	TGTGCCAGCAGGCCGACCCATTTGCCTGAAGCTTTCTTT	CASRPTHLPEAFF
TRBV4-2	.	TRBJ2-7	once	TGTGCCAGCAGCCAAGATATTGGTAGCTCCTACGAGCAGTACTTC	CASSQDIGSSYEQYF
TRBV9	.	TRBJ2-6	.	TGTGCCAGCAGCGTAGCTACAAGTGGCTCTGGGGCCAACGTCCTGACTTTC	CASSVATSGSGANVLTF
TRBV9	TRBD2	TRBJ2-1	once	TGTGCCAGCAGTCCCCACCAAGCTAGCGGATACAATGAGCAGTTCTTC	CASSPHQASGYNEQFF
TRBV5-4	.	TRBJ1-4	few	TGTGCCAGCAGCAGGGACACTCGTGAAAAACTGTTTTTT	CASSRDTREKLFF
TRBV7-2	.	TRBJ2-7	.	TGTGCCAGCAGCTCTACTTCCTACGAGCAGTACTTC	CASSSTSYEQYF
TRBV4-3	.	TRBJ1-6	.	TGCGCCAGCAGCCAAGGCAGGGGAACCTATAATTCACCCCTCCACTTT	CASSQGRGTYNSPLHF
TRBV7-8	.	TRBJ2-7	.	TGTGCCAGCAGCTTAGTTCCGGGCTTCGACGAGCAGTACTTC	CASSLVPGFDEQYF
TRBV9	TRBD2	TRBJ2-1	.	TGTGCCAGCAGCGGACTAGCGGGAATCAATGAGCAGTTCTTC	CASSGLAGINEQFF
TRBV5-6	TRBD1	TRBJ2-1	once	TGTGCCAGCAGCCCGGGACAGGGTTACAATGAGCAGTTCTTC	CASSPGQGYNEQFF
TRBV28	TRBD1	TRBJ2-7	.	TGTGCCAGCAGTTTGGGACAGGGGCCAATCTACGAGCAGTACTTC	CASSLGQGPIYEQYF
TRBV5-4	.	TRBJ2-7	.	TGTGCCAGCAGCTTGGAGCCAGGCTCCTACGAGCAGTACTTC	CASSLEPGSYEQYF
TRBV5-4	.	TRBJ2-7	.	TGTGCCAGCAGCTTTACGGGAGTCGACGAGCAGTACTTC	CASSFTGVDEQYF
TRBV29-1	TRBD2	TRBJ2-3	.	TGCAGCGTTGGGACTAGCGGGAGGGTCGCAGATACGCAGTATTTT	CSVGTSGRVADTQYF
TRBV19	TRBD1	TRBJ2-1	.	TGTGCCAGTAGTATTCGGCAGGGGGTCTACAATGAGCAGTTCTTC	CASSIRQGVYNEQFF
TRBV29-1	TRBD1	TRBJ2-1	.	TGCAGCGCGACAGGGGGCTACAATGAGCAGTTCTTC	CSATGGYNEQFF